This TCR beta chain is from a study of blood T cell repertoires in COVID-19. Overall study: Donors in the United States, Italy and Spain gave samples during acute or convalescent COVID-19.

The CDR3 runs 14 residues. Germline V gene sequence: CDR1 MDHEN, CDR2 SYDVKM. The V gene lost 10 bases and the J gene lost 3 bases, with 15 bases spanning the gap. Sequenced by immunoSEQ multiplex PCR; TCRdb stores in-frame clones only, minus some. The data contain around 150,000 clones, approximately 82% of them seen just once; the ten biggest clones take up over 9.5%. The J gene is TRBJ2-2, the V gene TRBV28; TRBD2 might be the D (6 bases). Material: peripheral blood. This clonotype was sampled from a man aged 55 to 70 who had recovered from COVID-19. The CDR3 coding sequence is TGTGCCACCGGACGCCGGAGGGACACCGGGGAGCTGTTTTTT. As protein: CATGRRRDTGELFF. Full variable domain (remainder filled in from reference TRBV28 and TRBJ2-2): DVKVTQSSRYLVKRTGEKVFLECVQDMDHENMFWYRQDPGLGLRLIYFSYDVKMKEKGDIPEGYSVSREKKERFSLILESASTNQTSMYLCATGRRRDTGELFFGEGSRLTVL.